This entry features one TCR beta chain sequence. What it binds is unknown. Germline V gives CDR1 LNHDA, CDR2 SQIVND (reference sequence). V was clipped by 1 base and J by 10 bases; unmatched bases: 4. The CDR3 is 14 amino acids. Lysates of CMV-infected fibroblasts at around 9.8 ug/mL stimulated these cells. Responding CD4+ T cells were sorted by upregulation of both CD40 ligand and CD69. Donors had CD4+ T cell counts above 400 cells/uL and were CMV-seropositive. The entry originates in a study of persistence of HIV-infected CD4 T cells. Study as a whole: Suppressive ART had lasted a median of roughly eight years. Study-wide results and limits: TCRbeta richness was lower in CMV- and Gag-responding cells than in anti-CD3/anti-CD28-responding cells.

The libraries were made with immunoSEQ version 4 in survey mode. Profiling relied on immunoSEQ multiplex PCR, and the TCRdb table lists in-frame clones only, not all of them. This table holds more than 15,000 clones, 78% found once. The rearrangement uses TRBV19 and TRBJ1-6; 7 nucleotides match TRBD1. The receptor comes from an adult man with HIV who was CMV-seropositive. Sequenced here: CD4+ T cells sorted from PBMCs after approximately 19-hour stimulation, sampled from a patient who received antiretroviral therapy. The CDR3 reads CASSIARTGSPLHF. The CDR3 DNA is TGTGCCAGTAGTATAGCGCGGACAGGATCACCCCTCCACTTT.